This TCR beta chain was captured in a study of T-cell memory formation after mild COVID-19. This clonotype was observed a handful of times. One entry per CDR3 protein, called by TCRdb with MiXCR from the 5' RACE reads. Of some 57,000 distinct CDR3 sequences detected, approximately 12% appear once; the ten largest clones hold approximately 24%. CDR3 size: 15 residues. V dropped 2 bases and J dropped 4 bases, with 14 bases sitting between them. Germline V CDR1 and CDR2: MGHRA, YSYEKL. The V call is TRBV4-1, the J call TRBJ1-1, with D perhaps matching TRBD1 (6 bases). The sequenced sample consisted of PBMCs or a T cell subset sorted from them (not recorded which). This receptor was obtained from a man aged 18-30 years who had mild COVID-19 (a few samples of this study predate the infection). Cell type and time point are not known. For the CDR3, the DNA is TGCGCCAGCAGCCAAATCAGGGGATGGGGCACTGAAGCTTTCTTT. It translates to CASSQIRGWGTEAFF.